This T cell receptor (beta chain) was captured by sequencing in a study of vaccination and CD4 T cells after COVID-19. About the study: Overlapping spike peptides of SARS-CoV-2, HCoV-NL63, HCoV-OC43 and HCoV-229E stimulated the cells.

Cultured CD4+ T-cell DNA underwent Oncomine TCR Beta short-read sequencing. The genomic DNA was obtained from cultured CD4+ T cells by extraction with the QIAamp micro DNA kit. Via MiXCR, TCRdb re-called the PCR reads, giving one row per CDR3 protein. This table holds about 20,000 distinct CDR3 sequences, around 44% found once. This clonotype was observed a few times. What it binds is unknown. This sample's treatment: roughly ten-day PBMC culture with coronavirus spike peptide pools or control peptides (ViraFEST assay). This CDR3 comprises 14 residues. With 6 bases removed from V and 1 base from J, the gap between germline ends came to 12 bases. Germline V gene lookup returns CDR1 MNHNS and CDR2 SASEGT.

The TCR originated in a human donor who had recovered from COVID-19. This chain joins TRBV6-1 and TRBJ1-1; D uncertain. Sequenced: CD4+ T cells from blood, cultured in vitro. The CDR3 DNA follows: TGTGCCAGCAGGACCATAACAAGGAACACTGAAGCTTTCTTT. It translates to CASRTITRNTEAFF.